These 21 T cell receptor beta chains were all obtained from the same sample, sequenced in a study of blood T cell repertoires in COVID-19. The assay was immunoSEQ multiplex PCR, and TCRdb's table has in-frame clones only and misses some. This sample carries about 220,000 clones, 75% to 90% of them seen once, and the ten largest clones take about 4%. The specimen was PBMCs or T cells enriched from blood (not recorded which). The receptors derive from a woman aged 40 to 49 with acute COVID-19.

The chain combines TRBV3-1 (or the pseudogene TRBV3-2) with TRBJ2-3; TRBD2 might be the D (5 bases). V lost 0 bases and J 3 bases, leaving 13 bases between the germline ends. Germline V CDR1 and CDR2: LGHDT, YNNKEL (reference sequence). This CDR3 spans 16 amino acids. This CDR3 is CASSQEGGRMTDTQYF. The CDR3 bases are TGTGCCAGCAGCCAAGAAGGAGGACGGATGACAGATACGCAGTATTTT.

This chain uses TRBV11-2 with TRBJ2-2; 8 nucleotides align to TRBD2. Per the germline V gene, CDR1 is SGHAT and CDR2 is FQNNGV. This CDR3 spans 19 amino acids. The trim removed 1 base at V and 6 bases at J, leaving 16 bases unmatched. The CDR3 coding sequence is TGTGCCAGCAGCTTAGTTCTTAGCGGGGTAGGGCTTGACTCCGGGGAGCTGTTTTTT. It specifies CASSLVLSGVGLDSGELFF.

Points on this clone: Distinct nucleotide sequences in the sample also encode this CDR3. The chain combines TRBV4-1 with TRBJ1-1; no reliable D call. The length of the CDR3 is 15 residues. Germline V lookup: CDR1 MGHRA, CDR2 YSYEKL. Trimming shortened V by 0 bases and J by 3 bases, and 11 bases separated the two germline ends. CDR3 in amino acids: CASSQEVTGDTEAFF. The CDR3 DNA reads TGCGCCAGCAGCCAAGAAGTCACGGGTGACACTGAAGCTTTCTTT.

The chain is built from TRBV29-1 and TRBJ2-7; D not certain. Trimming took 4 bases from V and 5 from J, leaving 18 bases between them. This CDR3 has 14 amino acids. CDR1 SQVTM and CDR2 ANQGSEA come from the germline V gene. CDR3 residues: CSVGYEVQKDEQYF. The CDR3 DNA reads TGCAGCGTTGGTTATGAGGTCCAGAAGGACGAGCAGTACTTC.

V is TRBV6-5 and J is TRBJ1-6; D unclear. Germline values: CDR1 MNHEY, CDR2 SVGAGI. The CDR3 runs to 15 residues. The V end was cut by 6 bases, the J end by 2 bases, with 11 bases between. The CDR3 DNA follows: TGTGCCAGCAGGAGAGAGTCCGCCTATAATTCACCCCTCCACTTT. Encoded protein: CASRRESAYNSPLHF.

The rearrangement joins TRBV5-6 to TRBJ1-2; D is uncertain. The germline gives CDR1 SGHDT, CDR2 YYEEEE. Trimming removed 4 bases at V and 8 bases at J, with 15 bases between. This CDR3 has 13 amino acids. In DNA, the CDR3 is TGTGCCAGCAGCGTCACAGTGGATGAGGGCTACACCTTC. Protein product: CASSVTVDEGYTF. The full variable domain, with the rest looked up from reference TRBV5-6 and TRBJ1-2, is DAGVTQSPTHLIKTRGQQVTLRCSPKSGHDTVSWYQQALGQGPQFIFQYYEEEERQRGNFPDRFSGHQFPNYSSELNVNALLLGDSALYLCASSVTVDEGYTFGSGTRLTVV.

This chain uses TRBV3-1 (or the pseudogene TRBV3-2) with TRBJ1-6, with D maybe TRBD1 (5 bases). CDR1 LGHDT and CDR2 YNNKEL come from the germline V gene (reference sequence). V was pared by 1 base and J by 11 bases, with 15 bases between. The CDR3 has 15 residues. CDR3 sequence (DNA): TGTGCCAGCAGCCAAGGCCAACAGGCCCGGACACCCCTCCACTTT. Protein product: CASSQGQQARTPLHF.

This clone was detected once. The V call is TRBV5-6, the J call TRBJ1-2; a possible D gene is TRBD1 (5 bases). Germline CDR1 and CDR2: SGHDT and YYEEEE. Trimming pared 5 bases from V and 8 bases from J, leaving 19 bases between. CDR3 length: 14 amino acids. The CDR3 DNA sequence: TGTGCCAGCAGGATTTGGTCTGGGGCTGGCGGCTACACCTTC. It specifies CASRIWSGAGGYTF. Combining the CDR3 with reference TRBV5-6 and TRBJ1-2 gives the whole variable domain DAGVTQSPTHLIKTRGQQVTLRCSPKSGHDTVSWYQQALGQGPQFIFQYYEEEERQRGNFPDRFSGHQFPNYSSELNVNALLLGDSALYLCASRIWSGAGGYTFGSGTRLTVV.

The V gene is TRBV19, the J gene TRBJ2-5; possible D gene TRBD2, 6 bases. Germline V gene sequence: CDR1 LNHDA, CDR2 SQIVND (reference sequence). This CDR3 has 16 amino acids. V dropped 3 bases and J dropped 4 bases, with 18 bases sitting between them. CDR3 DNA sequence: TGTGCCAGTAGTATGGATAAGACTAGAGTCCGAGAGACCCAGTACTTC. Amino acids: CASSMDKTRVRETQYF.

The chain uses TRBV18 and TRBJ1-5; D gene uncertain. The CDR3 spans 13 residues. The germline V gene has CDR1 KGHSH and CDR2 LQKENI. V was trimmed by 6 bases and J by 5 bases, leaving 11 bases between them. Here the CDR3 reads CASSSSRDQPQHF. The CDR3 DNA reads TGTGCCAGCTCTTCAAGCCGGGATCAGCCCCAGCATTTT.

Only a few counts were recorded for this clone. The chain links TRBV7-2 to TRBJ2-7; D remains ambiguous. Per germline, CDR1 SGHTA and CDR2 FQGNSA. V was cut by 3 bases and J by 0 bases, with 3 bases left in between. This CDR3 spans 12 amino acids. As DNA, the CDR3 is TGTGCCAGCAGCTTTCGCTCCTACGAGCAGTACTTC. Its translation: CASSFRSYEQYF.

The rearrangement uses TRBV5-1 and TRBJ2-4; weak D call: TRBD2 (5 bases). Trimming removed 4 bases from V and 6 bases from J, with 11 bases in between. This CDR3 region has 13 residues. Germline CDR1 SGHRS, CDR2 YFSETQ. The CDR3, as DNA: TGCGCCAGCAGCAGCCTTCGGGGAAACATTCAGTACTTC. Translation: CASSSLRGNIQYF.

This chain joins TRBV5-4 and TRBJ1-1; D ambiguous. From germline, CDR1 is SGHNT and CDR2 YYREEE (reference sequence). This CDR3 has 12 residues. V lost 4 bases and J 10 bases, leaving 14 bases between the germline ends. The CDR3 sequence is CASSIEQGGAFF. The CDR3 DNA reads as TGTGCCAGCAGCATCGAGCAAGGCGGAGCTTTCTTT. Filled out from reference TRBV5-4 and TRBJ1-1, the complete variable domain reads ETGVTQSPTHLIKTRGQQVTLRCSSQSGHNTVSWYQQALGQGPQFIFQYYREEENGRGNFPPRFSGLQFPNYSSELNVNALELDDSALYLCASSIEQGGAFFGQGTRLTVV.

The V gene is TRBV2, the J gene TRBJ1-1, with TRBD1 matching 7 bases. Germline trimming cut 3 bases from V and 11 bases from J; bases unmatched to any gene: 3. CDR3 size: 11 residues. Germline CDR1 is SNHLY and CDR2 is FYNNEI. The DNA of the CDR3 is TGTGCCAGCAGTGACAGCAGGGGGGCTTTCTTT. This encodes CASSDSRGAFF.

The chain employs TRBV13 and TRBJ1-2; TRBD1 might be the D (5 bases). The CDR3 is 14 amino acids. Germline V gene data show CDR1 as PRHDT and CDR2 as FYEKMQ (reference sequence). V was shortened by 5 bases and J by 4 bases, with 14 bases between the two germline ends. The CDR3 loop is CASSPRAGPYGYTF. The CDR3 DNA is TGTGCCAGCAGCCCCCGCGCAGGGCCCTATGGCTACACCTTC. Together with reference TRBV13 and TRBJ1-2, the CDR3 gives the full variable domain: AAGVIQSPRHLIKEKRETATLKCYPIPRHDTVYWYQQGPGQDPQFLISFYEKMQSDKGSIPDRFSAQQFSDYHSELNMSSLELGDSALYFCASSPRAGPYGYTFGSGTRLTVV.

V and J are TRBV5-5 and TRBJ2-7, with 11 positions matching TRBD1. CDR1 and CDR2 from the germline V gene are SGHKS and YYEKEE (reference sequence). The CDR3 contains 17 residues. V shed 1 base, J shed 3 bases, and the junction held 9 bases outside the gene matches. CDR3 region: CASSLLGTGGSSYEQYV. CDR3 sequence (DNA): TGTGCCAGCAGCTTGTTGGGGACAGGGGGGAGCAGCTACGAGCAGTACGTC.

The gene calls are TRBV10-3 and TRBJ2-3; 10 bases match TRBD2. V shed 4 bases and J 1 base; nucleotides not matched to a gene: 11. The CDR3 length is 18 residues. Germline V gene sequence: CDR1 ENHRY, CDR2 SYGVKD. The CDR3 DNA reads TGTGCCATCAGTGGTAACAGCGGGGGGGCCGGGGGCACAGATACGCAGTATTTT. Translation gives CAISGNSGGAGGTDTQYF.

This clone came up once. At one end the junction does not follow the germline gene, possibly because of a read error. The chain recombines TRBV7-7 with TRBJ1-3; D might be TRBD1 (5 bases). The CDR3 consists of 15 residues. CDR1 and CDR2 from the germline V gene are SSHAT and FNYEAQ (reference sequence). This chain's CDR3 is CASSLAKGSGNTIYF. The CDR3 region has the DNA TGTGCTAGCAGCTTAGCGAAGGGGTCTGGAAACACCATATATTTT.

The chain employs TRBV7-3 and TRBJ2-7; D may be TRBD1 (5 bases). In germline, CDR1 is SGHTA, CDR2 FQGTGA. With 1 base removed from V and 3 bases from J, the gap between germline ends came to 13 bases. This CDR3 has 15 amino acids. The CDR3 DNA sequence: TGTGCCAGCAGCTTAAATCCAGGGCTGATCTACGAGCAGTACTTC. As protein: CASSLNPGLIYEQYF.

J is TRBJ1-1 and V is TRBV19, with 7 bases that match TRBD1. This CDR3 contains 14 residues. With V trimmed by 3 bases and J by 4 bases, 5 bases remained unmatched. Germline V CDR1 and CDR2: LNHDA, SQIVND (reference sequence). CDR3 protein: CASSMWDSPTEAFF. CDR3 nucleotides: TGTGCCAGTAGTATGTGGGACAGCCCCACTGAAGCTTTCTTT. Full variable domain (remainder filled in from reference TRBV19 and TRBJ1-1): DGGITQSPKYLFRKEGQNVTLSCEQNLNHDAMYWYRQDPGQGLRLIYYSQIVNDFQKGDIAEGYSVSREKKESFPLTVTSAQKNPTAFYLCASSMWDSPTEAFFGQGTRLTVV.

The rearrangement joins TRBV18 to TRBJ1-4; 7 bases map to TRBD1. V was clipped by 6 bases and J by 7 bases; unmatched bases: 5. The germline CDR1 and CDR2 sequences are KGHSH and LQKENI. This CDR3 has 13 residues. CDR3 sequence: CASSDRQGEKLFF. The CDR3 DNA is TGTGCCAGCTCTGATAGACAGGGTGAAAAACTGTTTTTT.